This is a list of T cell receptor beta chains from one sample in a study of identical twins. Using its own MiXCR run on the 5' RACE reads, TCRdb lists one record per CDR3 protein. Of hundreds of thousands of distinct CDR3 sequences in the sample, more than 20% were seen once. These data were also reused for a study on T cells expressing NK-cell markers.

The sample consisted of CD4+ T cells sorted from blood. These receptors were collected from a woman aged 18-30 years in good health. Both conserved end residues are part of each CDR3.

cdr3_aa cdr3_length j_call v_call
CSGRRGQTQAFF 12 TRBJ1-1 TRBV20-1
CASSLVFKGFGYTF 14 TRBJ1-2 TRBV7-2
CASSPQSGTVYGYTF 15 TRBJ1-2 TRBV12-3/TRBV12-4
CASRTRMADTQYF 13 TRBJ2-3 TRBV27
CASQGPSGHNEQFF 14 TRBJ2-1 TRBV9
CASSWGDTNQETQYF 15 TRBJ2-5 TRBV5-1
CSGAGQDPVEQYF 13 TRBJ2-7 TRBV20-1
CASSLVLAGGYNEQFF 16 TRBJ2-1 TRBV5-1
CAITNREGETQYF 13 TRBJ2-5 TRBV10-3
CASSQGTQAYNEQFF 15 TRBJ2-1 TRBV5-1
CASSQEVGAAAFF 13 TRBJ1-1 TRBV3-1
CASSEVGAARYEQYF 15 TRBJ2-7 TRBV2
CSAGQGAFQDTQYF 14 TRBJ2-3 TRBV20-1
CASSLSGVKSGANVLTF 17 TRBJ2-6 TRBV5-1
CASRLGRRPPYEQYF 15 TRBJ2-7 TRBV12-3/TRBV12-4
CASSAQRTVDTQYF 14 TRBJ2-3 TRBV12-3/TRBV12-4
CASSPAGQQHNEQFF 15 TRBJ2-1 TRBV7-9
CASSLRGDSNQPQHF 15 TRBJ1-5 TRBV5-1
CASRRDPGLLVDEQYF 16 TRBJ2-7 TRBV7-2
CASSVTSLYDEQFF 14 TRBJ2-1 TRBV5-1
CSASGSTYEQYF 12 TRBJ2-7 TRBV20-1
CASSWTGRDTEAFF 14 TRBJ1-1 TRBV12-3/TRBV12-4